Listed below are T cell receptor beta chains from one sample, sequenced in a study of T cells in Graves' hyperthyroidism and ophthalmopathy. TCRdb processed the multiplex PCR reads anew with MiXCR; each CDR3 protein has one entry. The sample contains some 700,000 distinct CDR3 sequences, 17% of which appear only once. The sequenced sample consisted of blood. These receptors were collected from a man between 45 and 60 years old with Graves' hyperthyroidism. The CDR3 runs from the conserved cysteine through the conserved F or W. D genes are given only for firm matches. Part of the rows lack a size; the others show once, few, many or a class for expanded clones.

V: TRBV12-3/TRBV12-4
size: many
D: .
J: TRBJ2-7
DNA: TGTGCCAGCAGTTTCACCCGGCGCAGCTACGAGCAGTACTTC
CDR3: CASSFTRRSYEQYF

V: TRBV20-1
size: .
D: .
J: TRBJ1-2
DNA: TGCAGTGCTAGAGGCGGGGTGAAGCAAAACTATGGCTACACCTTC
CDR3: CSARGGVKQNYGYTF

V: TRBV4-1
size: .
D: .
J: TRBJ1-6
DNA: TGCGCCAGCAGCCAATTAAATATGAGTCCCCTCCACTTT
CDR3: CASSQLNMSPLHF

V: TRBV2
size: many
D: .
J: TRBJ1-4
DNA: TGTGCCAGCAAGGGGACTCTGAATGAAAAACTGTTTTTT
CDR3: CASKGTLNEKLFF

V: TRBV27
size: many
D: TRBD2
J: TRBJ2-3
DNA: TGTGCCAGCAGTTTATCGAAGGGACTAGCGGGAGTAACAGATACGCAGTATTTT
CDR3: CASSLSKGLAGVTDTQYF

V: TRBV6-5
size: .
D: TRBD2
J: TRBJ2-3
DNA: TGTGCCAGCAGTTACTCGACTAGCGGGTTAACTAGCACAGATACGCAGTATTTT
CDR3: CASSYSTSGLTSTDTQYF

V: TRBV11-2
size: .
D: TRBD2
J: TRBJ2-3
DNA: TGTGCCAGCAGCATACTAGCGGGAGAGACAGATACGCAGTATTTT
CDR3: CASSILAGETDTQYF

V: TRBV28
size: .
D: .
J: TRBJ2-5
DNA: TGTGCCAGCAGTTTTGCTAGCAGGGTGGAGACCCAGTACTTC
CDR3: CASSFASRVETQYF

V: TRBV6-5
size: many
D: TRBD2
J: TRBJ2-7
DNA: TGTGCCAGCAGTTACGAGGCGCGGGGGGAACCCTACGAGCAGTACTTC
CDR3: CASSYEARGEPYEQYF

V: TRBV19
size: few
D: .
J: TRBJ2-2
DNA: TGTGCCAGTAACGGAGGGGCTAGCTACACCGGGGAGCTGTTTTTT
CDR3: CASNGGASYTGELFF

V: TRBV12-3/TRBV12-4
size: many
D: .
J: TRBJ2-1
DNA: TGTGCCAGCAGTTTACAGGGGTCCTTTAAGTCCTACAATGAGCAGTTCTTC
CDR3: CASSLQGSFKSYNEQFF

V: TRBV12-3/TRBV12-4
size: many
D: TRBD2
J: TRBJ2-1
DNA: TGTGCCAGCTTGGGGCAGGCTAGCGGGAATCAGAACTCCGGCTCCTACAATGAGCAGTTCTTC
CDR3: CASLGQASGNQNSGSYNEQFF

V: TRBV10-3
size: .
D: TRBD1
J: TRBJ1-4
DNA: TGTGCCATCAGTGAACAGGGGGCTAATGAAAAACTGTTTTTT
CDR3: CAISEQGANEKLFF

V: TRBV11-2
size: many
D: .
J: TRBJ2-5
DNA: TGTGCCAGCAGCTTAAGTACAGGGAGAGAGACCCAGTACTTC
CDR3: CASSLSTGRETQYF

V: TRBV20-1
size: .
D: TRBD2
J: TRBJ2-1
DNA: TGCAGTGCTGATCTAGCGGGAGCCCACAATGAGCAGTTCTTC
CDR3: CSADLAGAHNEQFF

V: TRBV6-2/TRBV6-3
size: .
D: TRBD1
J: TRBJ2-7
DNA: TGTGCCAGCAGCCACCCCCGGGACAGGGAAATCGAATTTTACGAGCAGTACTTC
CDR3: CASSHPRDREIEFYEQYF

V: TRBV7-9
size: .
D: TRBD1
J: TRBJ2-5
DNA: TGTGCCAGCAGCTTCCCCAGGACAGGGCCAGGGGAGACCCAGTACTTC
CDR3: CASSFPRTGPGETQYF

V: TRBV7-2
size: .
D: .
J: TRBJ1-2
DNA: TGTGCCAGCAGCCCCGGGACCAACCACTATGGCTACACCTTC
CDR3: CASSPGTNHYGYTF

V: TRBV7-2
size: many
D: .
J: TRBJ2-3
DNA: TGTGCCAGCAGCTCCTGGTCTACAGATACGCAGTATTTT
CDR3: CASSSWSTDTQYF

V: TRBV6-2/TRBV6-3
size: few
D: TRBD1
J: TRBJ2-3
DNA: TGTGCCAGCAGTAACCAAGGACAGGGGCCAGATACGCAGTATTTT
CDR3: CASSNQGQGPDTQYF

V: TRBV6-1
size: .
D: .
J: TRBJ2-2
DNA: TGTGCCAGCAGCCTCTACGCCGGGGAGCTGTTTTTT
CDR3: CASSLYAGELFF

V: TRBV6-2/TRBV6-3
size: many
D: .
J: TRBJ1-1
DNA: TGTGCCAGCAGTTACTCGAACAGATTCGATGAAGCTTTCTTT
CDR3: CASSYSNRFDEAFF

V: TRBV3-1
size: many
D: .
J: TRBJ1-5
DNA: TGTGCCAGCAGCCAAGCGGGACGGTCTCAGCCCCAGCATTTT
CDR3: CASSQAGRSQPQHF

V: TRBV7-2
size: many
D: TRBD2
J: TRBJ2-7
DNA: TGTGCCAGCAGCTTAGTGGGACTAGTAACTTACGAGCAGTACTTC
CDR3: CASSLVGLVTYEQYF

V: TRBV7-2
size: once
D: .
J: TRBJ1-1
DNA: TGTGCCAGCAGCTTAGCGCCTCTAGACAGTAGCACTGAAGCTTTCTTT
CDR3: CASSLAPLDSSTEAFF

V: TRBV20-1
size: few
D: .
J: TRBJ2-7
DNA: TGCAGTGCTAGACCCAGTGGGGCTTACGAGCAGTACTTC
CDR3: CSARPSGAYEQYF

V: TRBV4-1
size: few
D: TRBD1
J: TRBJ2-7
DNA: TGCGCCAGCAGCCAGGACCTACCATTGACAGGGGGCTACGAGCAGTACTTC
CDR3: CASSQDLPLTGGYEQYF

V: TRBV18
size: few
D: TRBD2
J: TRBJ2-2
DNA: TGTGCCAGCTCCTCCTCTAGCGGGAGTTTGGACACCGGGGAGCTGTTTTTT
CDR3: CASSSSSGSLDTGELFF

V: TRBV6-2/TRBV6-3
size: .
D: TRBD2
J: TRBJ2-1
DNA: TGTGCCAGCAGTTACCAAGCGGGGTCCTACAATGAGCAGTTCTTC
CDR3: CASSYQAGSYNEQFF

V: TRBV7-9
size: .
D: TRBD2
J: TRBJ2-5
DNA: TGTGCCAGCAGCGACGCGGGGCTAGCGGTCCGAGAGACCCAGTACTTC
CDR3: CASSDAGLAVRETQYF

V: TRBV15
size: many
D: TRBD2
J: TRBJ2-1
DNA: TGTGCCACCAGCAGGGGATTAGCGGGAGGCAATGAGCAGTTCTTC
CDR3: CATSRGLAGGNEQFF

V: TRBV28
size: few
D: .
J: TRBJ2-3
DNA: TGTGCCAGCAAAATCTCTCTAGCAAGCACAGATACGCAGTATTTT
CDR3: CASKISLASTDTQYF

V: TRBV25-1
size: many
D: .
J: TRBJ2-5
DNA: TGTGCCAGCAGTGACCGACGGAGGGCCCAAGAGACCCAGTACTTC
CDR3: CASSDRRRAQETQYF

V: TRBV9
size: .
D: .
J: TRBJ2-2
DNA: TGTGCCAGCAGCGCGGGGTCGAACACCGGGGAGCTGTTTTTT
CDR3: CASSAGSNTGELFF

V: TRBV6-1
size: .
D: .
J: TRBJ2-5
DNA: TGTGCCAGCAGTGAAGCGGGGCAGGGCGGGACCCAGTACTTC
CDR3: CASSEAGQGGTQYF

V: TRBV29-1
size: .
D: .
J: TRBJ2-2
DNA: TGCAGCGTTGAAGTAGGTGTCTATCTCTCTGGGGAGCTGTTTTTT
CDR3: CSVEVGVYLSGELFF

V: TRBV11-2
size: many
D: .
J: TRBJ2-4
DNA: TGTGCCAGCAGTCCGGGTCTGAGGGCCAAAAACATTCAGTACTTC
CDR3: CASSPGLRAKNIQYF